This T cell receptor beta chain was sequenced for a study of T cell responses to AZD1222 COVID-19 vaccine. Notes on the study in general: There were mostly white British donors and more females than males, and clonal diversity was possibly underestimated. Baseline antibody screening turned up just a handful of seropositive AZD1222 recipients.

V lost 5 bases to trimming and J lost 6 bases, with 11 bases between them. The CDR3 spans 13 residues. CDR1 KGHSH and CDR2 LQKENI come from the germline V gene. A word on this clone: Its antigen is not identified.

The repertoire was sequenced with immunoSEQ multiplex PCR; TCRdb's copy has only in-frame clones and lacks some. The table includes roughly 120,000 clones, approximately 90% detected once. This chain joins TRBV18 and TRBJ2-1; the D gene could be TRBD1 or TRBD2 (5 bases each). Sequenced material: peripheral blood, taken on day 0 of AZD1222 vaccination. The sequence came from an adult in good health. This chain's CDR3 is CASSKGTVNEQFF. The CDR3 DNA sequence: TGTGCCAGCTCAAAAGGGACGGTCAATGAGCAGTTCTTC.